This T cell receptor beta chain was documented in a study of cytotoxic CD8 clonotypes in ibrutinib-treated CLL. In the study overall: Among responders, about 24 were partial and 2 complete; after median about 70 months, 14 stayed remitted and some 12 progressed. Timing of response sample collection was a median roughly twelve months after treatment start, with a range of 6 to 36.

Findings of the study overall: Clonality increased at ibrutinib response, then returned toward baseline at progression. Treatment left the uncommon public clonotypes either contracted or stable in frequency.

Worth noting for this clone: Its antigen is unidentified.

Deletions cut 5 bases from V and 5 bases from J, with 18 bases between. This CDR3 has 15 amino acids. Germline assignment: CDR1 LNHDA and CDR2 SQIVND (reference sequence). Assay used: immunoSEQ multiplex PCR; TCRdb lists only in-frame clones, some missing. The sample lists under 150,000 clones; approximately 80% were seen once. Material: PBMCs, obtained after 36 months of ibrutinib treatment. V is TRBV19 and J is TRBJ1-1, with D maybe TRBD1 (5 bases). The receptor was derived from a human donor with chronic lymphocytic leukemia. The CDR3 sequence: CASSPHEGRGTEAFF. For the CDR3, the DNA is TGTGCCAGTAGTCCCCACGAGGGGCGGGGAACTGAAGCTTTCTTT.